This entry features one TCR beta chain sequence. The V gene end was trimmed by 5 bases and the J gene end by 6 bases; junction bases not matched to a gene: 11. The CDR3 totals 16 residues. The germline V gene encodes CDR1 SGHTA and CDR2 FQGTGA. The sample originates from a study of blood T cell repertoires in COVID-19. Assay: immunoSEQ multiplex PCR; the TCRdb copy retains only in-frame clones and omits some. The sample lists around 240,000 clones, around 85% occurring once. The clonotype was recovered from a woman in her twenties or thirties who had recovered from COVID-19. The chain recombines TRBV7-3 with TRBJ2-2; TRBD2 matches 8 bases. Sequenced material: peripheral blood. CDR3: CASSPQMAGGSGELFF. The CDR3 nucleotides read TGTGCCAGCAGCCCCCAGATGGCGGGGGGCTCCGGGGAGCTGTTTTTT.